The 9 T cell receptor beta chains below were found in one sample sequenced in a study of molecular identifiers for immune sequencing clone quantification (dated by TCRdb to 2016 to 2018). Libraries were prepared through PCR. Reads for this sample came from an Illumina HiSeq 4000. In TCRdb, the public reads were trimmed at Q25 with fastp and aligned with MiXCR, with productive beta chains retained. For every CDR3 protein sequence, its rows merge into one entry that carries the most common genes and DNA. The sample includes roughly 320,000 distinct CDR3 sequences, with about 21% observed a single time. The ten largest clones capture roughly 0.86% of the sample. Material: naive CD8+ T cells from blood, with Jurkat cell RNA spiked in. Per the publication, the cell subset or site label means: FACS-sorted CD8+CD4-CCR7+CD45RA+ naive T cells. The origin of the receptors is a human donor in good health. Some libraries in this study had Jurkat cell RNA spiked in.

This clonotype was detected ten times or more. The chain joins TRBV20-1 to TRBJ2-7; D is unresolved. Germline CDR1 reads DFQATT; CDR2 reads SNEGSKA (reference sequence). The length of the CDR3 is 14 residues. The V gene lost 6 bases and the J gene lost 4 bases, with 19 bases spanning the gap. CDR3 sequence: CSAGVIGSGYEQYF. In DNA, the CDR3 is TGCAGTGCCGGCGTTATTGGGTCCGGGTACGAGCAGTACTTC.

In this sample, this clonotype turned up many times. The J gene is TRBJ2-6, the V gene TRBV6-2 or TRBV6-3; no clear D gene. The ends were cut back, 2 bases at V and 2 bases at J, with 7 bases in the middle. CDR3 size: 15 residues. Germline V gene sequence: CDR1 MNHEY, CDR2 SVGEGT. The CDR3 DNA is TGTGCCAGCAGTTACCGGTTGGCTGGGGCCAACGTCCTGACTTTC. Encoded protein: CASSYRLAGANVLTF.

The chain recombines TRBV7-2 with TRBJ2-1; 7 bases line up with TRBD2. Germline lookup yields CDR1 SGHTA and CDR2 FQGNSA. CDR3 length: 14 residues. Unmatched junction bases numbered 0, after V lost 1 base and J lost 3 bases. The CDR3 protein is CASSLGTSYNEQFF. CDR3 sequence (DNA): TGTGCCAGCAGCTTAGGGACTAGCTACAATGAGCAGTTCTTC. Full variable domain (rest looked up from reference TRBV7-2 and TRBJ2-1): GAGVSQSPSNKVTEKGKDVELRCDPISGHTALYWYRQSLGQGLEFLIYFQGNSAPDKSGLPSDRFSAERTGGSVSTLTIQRTQQEDSAVYLCASSLGTSYNEQFFGPGTRLTVL.

This clonotype was recorded many times. V gene TRBV13 combines with J gene TRBJ2-1; possible D gene TRBD1, 6 bases. This CDR3 spans 14 amino acids. The V gene's germline CDR1 is PRHDT and CDR2 FYEKMQ (reference sequence). Trimming pared 5 bases from V and 5 bases from J, leaving 13 bases between. The CDR3 reads CASSPGQLHNEQFF. CDR3 nucleotide sequence: TGTGCCAGCAGCCCGGGACAACTCCACAATGAGCAGTTCTTC.

This clonotype was recorded at least ten times. The V and J genes are TRBV7-9 and TRBJ2-5; weak D call: TRBD2 (5 bases). Trimming stripped 5 bases from V and 9 bases from J, with 16 bases between. CDR3 length: 13 amino acids. The germline V gene encodes CDR1 SEHNR and CDR2 FQNEAQ (reference sequence). The CDR3 DNA reads TGTGCCAGCAGCACCGAACTAGATGGGGCCCAGTACTTC. This gives the protein CASSTELDGAQYF.

The genes are TRBV10-3 and TRBJ2-1, with no clear D. Germline CDR1 is ENHRY and CDR2 is SYGVKD. Trimming left V 0 bases short and J 6 bases short, with 9 bases between. This CDR3 spans 14 amino acids. This CDR3 reads CAISESADFNEQFF. The CDR3 nucleotides are TGTGCCATCAGTGAGTCCGCAGACTTCAATGAGCAGTTCTTC.

Written as DNA, the CDR3 is TGCGCCAGCAGCCAAGGGGGCAGGGCATCTTACAATGAGCAGTTCTTC. This encodes CASSQGGRASYNEQFF. The chain carries TRBV4-1 and TRBJ2-1, with D tentatively TRBD1 (5 bases). This CDR3 spans 16 amino acids. V was shortened by 1 base and J by 4 bases, with 14 bases between the two germline ends. From germline, CDR1 is MGHRA and CDR2 YSYEKL.

Here the CDR3 DNA reads TGCGCCAGCAGCCAAGTAATAGCGGGGGGGATGGATACGCAGTATTTT. Protein: CASSQVIAGGMDTQYF. The chain recombines TRBV4-1 with TRBJ2-3, with 11 bases matching TRBD2. The CDR3 covers 16 residues. The V segment lost 1 base and the J segment 6 bases; nucleotides outside the gene matches: 6. Germline CDR1 and CDR2: MGHRA and YSYEKL.

The chain joins TRBV12-3 or TRBV12-4 to TRBJ1-1; D might be TRBD1 (6 bases). This CDR3 region has 14 residues. V dropped 5 bases and J dropped 5 bases, with 15 bases sitting between them. CDR3 loop: CASSDQGGRTEAFF. CDR3 nucleotide sequence: TGTGCCAGCAGTGACCAAGGGGGGAGGACTGAAGCTTTCTTT.